What follows describes a single T cell receptor (beta chain). This clone was observed a single time. Its antigen remains unidentified. No base quality values were provided; no much bigger clone lies one nucleotide off. TCR beta CDR3 regions were sequenced from DNA using the immunoSEQ Assay. The published analysis was carried out like this. To compute T cell density, TCR beta template counts were normalized to usable DNA, which was estimated by amplifying housekeeping genes. Richness was estimated with the preseqR package, extrapolating to 400,000 templates for PBMC samples and 120,000 templates for tissue samples. Clonality was calculated as one minus Pielou's evenness. Differential abundance testing on productive amino-acid clonotypes, with a minimum total count of 5 and an alpha of 0.1, was used to identify tissue-enriched TCRs. Repertoire overlap between compartments was quantified with the Jaccard Index and Morisita Overlap Index. GLIPH clustered TCR beta CDR3s with public tetramer-defined viral CDR3s; viral motifs required at least three viral sequences plus V-gene enrichment. TCRdb holds this immuneACCESS table with in-frame rearrangements only. Some clones are missing; in checked studies, unresolved V genes explain under half, and the rest has no known cause. The V and J calls and clone size were taken over from that table, and D and trimming were inferred from the DNA. This sample gives about 92,000 clones in total; just over 90% of them show up just once. The ten biggest clones cover over 4% of the sample.

This entry belongs to a study of T cells in localized non-small cell lung cancer (dated by TCRdb to the early 2020s). Background on the whole study: Comparing tumors with uninvolved tumor-adjacent lungs, the study looked at the T cell repertoires of hundreds of patients with early-stage NSCLC. The cohort was made up of approximately 250 treatment-naive NSCLC patients whose localized lung tumors had been resected. Of the NSCLC patients, 120 to 150 were male and approximately 110 were female, and the mean age was approximately 64 years.

Paper-wide results and their limitations: Since the design was exploratory, TCR variables were selected using unadjusted p-values with no false-discovery rate correction. Of the top 100 tumor clones, a median of roughly 57 were detected in paired uninvolved adjacent lung; around 27 were also among that lung's top 100. Uninvolved tumor-adjacent lung showed the highest T cell clonality, higher than tumor, which suggests more focused antigenic responses in the uninvolved tumor-adjacent lung. Multi-region tumor sequencing was not performed, so intratumor heterogeneity could not be excluded. Longer overall survival was associated with higher T cell density in blood, whereas shorter survival was associated with higher clonality in adjacent lung.

The CDR3 covers 12 residues, taking in both the cysteine and the phenylalanine. The CDR3 DNA has 36 bases and is translated from base 1. The germline V gene provides CDR1 SGHTS and CDR2 YDEGEE. Between the V and J ends, shortened by 2 bases and 7 bases respectively, the junction contains 9 bases. At diagnosis, tumor, uninvolved tumor-adjacent lung and peripheral blood were collected and then preserved as a mix of FFPE and fresh-frozen material. For TCR repertoire profiling, the blood samples were analyzed as peripheral blood mononuclear cells. This TCR was recovered from a woman aged 35 to 70 with stage II squamous cell lung carcinoma. The sequencing used PBMCs, collected before any cancer treatment. The rearranged segments are TRBV5-8 and TRBJ1-2, with no confidently assigned D gene. The CDR3 corresponds to CASSLSGGGYTF. At the DNA level, the sequence is TGTGCCAGCAGCTTATCTGGCGGTGGCTACACCTTC.